This TCR beta chain stems from a study of CD8 T cells in Susac syndrome. Study-level points and caveats: As the study acknowledged, the number of individuals who were part of its TCR sequencing and HLA analysis was relatively small.

In the case of this clonotype: Antigen specificity is unknown.

This CDR3 is 16 amino acids long. Unmatched junction bases numbered 9, after V lost 4 bases and J lost 10 bases. CDR1 is SGHRS and CDR2 is YFSETQ in the germline V gene. cDNA came from around 0.5 to 1 ug RNA primed by random hexamers. Amplification of TCR beta CDR3 was carried out by immunoSEQ multiplex PCR, which covered 54 Vbeta and 13 Jbeta segments. TCRdb recomputed calls from the immunoSEQ multiplex PCR reads with MiXCR, one row per CDR3 protein. Among roughly 150,000 distinct CDR3 sequences listed, around 93% were seen once. The sequenced sample was CD4+ T cells from PBMCs. V usage is TRBV5-1 and J usage is TRBJ1-6, with 12 bases matching TRBD1. The receptor was derived from a human donor in good health. The DNA of the CDR3 is TGCGCCAGCAGCCCCGGGACAGGGGGCGAATCGTCACCCCTCCACTTT. Translating it yields CASSPGTGGESSPLHF.